Presented here are 9 T cell receptor beta chains from one specimen sequenced in a study of shared clonotypes between healthy human individuals. Sequenced by immunoSEQ multiplex PCR; TCRdb stores in-frame clones only, minus some. Of around 1.5 million clones in the sample, approximately 98% are singletons; the top ten hold roughly 0.42%. The sequencing input was naive CD4+ T cells sorted from blood. Indicated subset: CD45RA+ positively selected. The receptors shown here come from a man younger than 45 in good health.

The J gene is TRBJ2-7, the V gene TRBV28; D may correspond to TRBD1 or TRBD2 (5 bases each). The CDR3 is made up of 14 amino acids. Germline assignment: CDR1 MDHEN and CDR2 SYDVKM. V lost 5 bases, J lost 5 bases, and 16 bases lay in between. The CDR3 DNA reads TGTGCCAGCAGTGGCCCCGGGGCAGGTGACGAGCAGTACTTC. This gives the protein CASSGPGAGDEQYF.

The rearrangement joins TRBV29-1 to TRBJ2-4, with D maybe TRBD1 (6 bases). CDR1 SQVTM and CDR2 ANQGSEA come from the germline V gene. The CDR3 covers 11 residues. Deletions cut 4 bases from V and 13 bases from J, with 14 bases between. CDR3 sequence reads: CSVARGQGQYF. CDR3 nucleotide sequence: TGCAGCGTTGCAAGGGGACAAGGGCAGTACTTC.

This chain links TRBV28 with TRBJ2-3; a weak D match, TRBD2 (7 bases). This CDR3 region has 13 residues. Deletions cut 6 bases from V and 9 bases from J, with 16 bases between. Looked up from germline, CDR1 is MDHEN and CDR2 is SYDVKM. CDR3 DNA: TGTGCCAGCAGCCTAGGGGGGGGCACAACGCAGTATTTT. Encoded protein: CASSLGGGTTQYF. Looking up the rest from reference TRBV28 and TRBJ2-3 gives the full variable domain: DVKVTQSSRYLVKRTGEKVFLECVQDMDHENMFWYRQDPGLGLRLIYFSYDVKMKEKGDIPEGYSVSREKKERFSLILESASTNQTSMYLCASSLGGGTTQYFGPGTRLTVL.

The chain links TRBV6-5 to TRBJ1-4, with 7 bases lining up with TRBD1. J was trimmed by 10 bases and V by 4 bases; bases with no gene match: 9. CDR1 is MNHEY, CDR2 SVGAGI, per germline. The CDR3 extends over 14 amino acids. CDR3 in amino acids: CASSSHRQGVKLFF. CDR3 bases: TGTGCCAGCAGTTCTCATCGGCAGGGGGTAAAACTGTTTTTT.

This clone occurred once. The chain joins TRBV28 to TRBJ2-7; 10 nucleotides line up with TRBD2. Trimming took 6 bases from V and 3 from J; bases not matched to a gene: 8. Germline assignment: CDR1 MDHEN and CDR2 SYDVKM. This CDR3 region has 15 residues. CDR3 bases: TGTGCCAGCAGATCTCCGGGACTAGCGCACTACGAGCAGTACTTC. Protein sequence: CASRSPGLAHYEQYF.

This chain uses TRBV18 with TRBJ2-5, with D perhaps TRBD1 (5 bases). Trimming removed 5 bases at V and 1 base at J, with 8 bases between. This CDR3 comprises 13 residues. The germline CDR1 and CDR2 sequences are KGHSH and LQKENI. The chain's CDR3 is CASSVRVQETQYF. For the CDR3, the DNA is TGTGCCAGCTCAGTCAGGGTCCAAGAGACCCAGTACTTC.

In DNA, the CDR3 is TGTGCCAGCAGCTTCGGTGCTAGCAATCAGCCCCAGCATTTT. As protein: CASSFGASNQPQHF. The chain joins TRBV7-8 to TRBJ1-5; D remains ambiguous. Germline CDR1 SGHVS, CDR2 FQNEAQ. This CDR3 contains 14 residues. The germline V and J ends were trimmed by 3 bases and 0 bases, with 6 bases remaining between them.

The J gene is TRBJ2-3, the V gene TRBV2; the match to TRBD1 covers 7 bases. This CDR3 contains 16 residues. The trim removed 1 base at V and 3 bases at J, leaving 7 bases unmatched. CDR1 is SNHLY and CDR2 is FYNNEI in the germline V gene. The CDR3 reads CASSEEQGIGTDTQYF. The CDR3 bases are TGTGCCAGCAGTGAAGAACAGGGGATAGGAACAGATACGCAGTATTTT.

The J gene is TRBJ2-7, the V gene TRBV30; 9 nucleotides line up with TRBD1. From germline, CDR1 is GTSNPN and CDR2 SVGIG (reference sequence). This CDR3 has 14 amino acids. With 0 bases clipped from V and 7 bases from J, the junction kept 7 bases outside the gene matches. CDR3 in DNA: TGTGCCTGGAGTGTAAGGGTGACAGGGGGGGAGCAGTACTTC. This sequence encodes CAWSVRVTGGEQYF. Based on the CDR3 plus reference TRBV30 and TRBJ2-7, the full variable domain is SQTIHQWPATLVQPVGSPLSLECTVEGTSNPNLYWYRQAAGRGLQLLFYSVGIGQISSEVPQNLSASRPQDRQFILSSKKLLLSDSGFYLCAWSVRVTGGEQYFGPGTRLTVT.